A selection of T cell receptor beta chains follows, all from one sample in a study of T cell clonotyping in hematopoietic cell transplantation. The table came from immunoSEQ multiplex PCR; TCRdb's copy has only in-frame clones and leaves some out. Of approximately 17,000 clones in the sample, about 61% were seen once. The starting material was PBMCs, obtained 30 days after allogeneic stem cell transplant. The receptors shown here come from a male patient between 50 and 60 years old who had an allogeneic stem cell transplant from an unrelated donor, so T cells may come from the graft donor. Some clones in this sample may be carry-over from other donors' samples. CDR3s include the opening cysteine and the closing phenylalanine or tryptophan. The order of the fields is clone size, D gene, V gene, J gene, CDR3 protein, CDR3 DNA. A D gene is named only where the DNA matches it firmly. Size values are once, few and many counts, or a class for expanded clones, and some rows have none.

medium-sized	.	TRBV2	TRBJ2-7	CASSEMEEEGSYEQYF	TGTGCCAGCAGTGAAATGGAGGAAGAGGGCTCCTACGAGCAGTACTTC
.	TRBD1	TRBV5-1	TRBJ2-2	CASSPDRANTGELFF	TGCGCCAGCAGCCCGGACAGGGCGAACACCGGGGAGCTGTTTTTT
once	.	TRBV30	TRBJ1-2	CAWSVPGPRCTF	TGTGCCTGGAGTGTACCCGGGCCCCGCTGCACCTTC
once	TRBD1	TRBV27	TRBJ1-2	CASSWDSHVNYGYTF	TGTGCCAGCAGTTGGGACAGCCACGTTAACTATGGCTACACCTTC
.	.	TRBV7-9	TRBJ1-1	CASSLGTAEAFF	TGTGCCAGCAGCTTAGGGACCGCTGAAGCTTTCTTT
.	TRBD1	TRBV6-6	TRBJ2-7	CASSSYRGPVDYEQYF	TGTGCCAGCAGCTCTTACAGGGGTCCAGTAGATTACGAGCAGTACTTC
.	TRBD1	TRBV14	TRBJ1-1	CASSQEDRFAEAFF	TGTGCCAGCAGCCAAGAGGACAGGTTTGCTGAAGCTTTCTTT
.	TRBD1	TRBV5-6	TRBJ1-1	CASSSGQGRAEAFF	TGTGCCAGCAGTTCGGGACAGGGACGAGCTGAAGCTTTCTTT
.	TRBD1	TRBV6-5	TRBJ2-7	CASSYGTGYEQYF	TGTGCCAGCAGTTACGGGACAGGTTACGAGCAGTACTTC
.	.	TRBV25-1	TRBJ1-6	CASSEYPRGSPLHF	TGTGCCAGCAGTGAATATCCTAGAGGATCACCCCTCCACTTT
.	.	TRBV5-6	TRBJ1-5	CASSFARNQPQHF	TGTGCCAGCAGCTTCGCACGAAATCAGCCCCAGCATTTT
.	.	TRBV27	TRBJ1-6	CASSLVGGNSPLHF	TGTGCCAGCAGTTTAGTGGGCGGGAATTCACCCCTCCACTTT
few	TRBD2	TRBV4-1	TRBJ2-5	CASSQIDGRGETQYF	TGCGCCAGCAGCCAAATCGACGGGCGGGGGGAGACCCAGTACTTC
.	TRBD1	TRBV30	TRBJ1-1	CAFSETGFFVNTEAFF	TGTGCTTTTTCCGAGACAGGGTTTTTTGTGAACACTGAAGCTTTCTTT
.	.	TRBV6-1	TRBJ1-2	CASSEKPGSQWGAYGYTF	TGTGCCAGCAGTGAAAAGCCGGGATCCCAGTGGGGGGCTTATGGCTACACCTTC
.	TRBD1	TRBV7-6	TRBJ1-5	CASSPLGQGESQPQHF	TGTGCCAGCAGCCCCCTCGGACAGGGTGAAAGTCAGCCCCAGCATTTT
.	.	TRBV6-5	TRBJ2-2	CASSFRLDTGELFF	TGCGCCAGCAGTTTTCGACTGGACACCGGGGAGCTGTTTTTT
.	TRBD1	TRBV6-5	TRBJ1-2	CASSTGTGGYGYTF	TGTGCCAGCAGCACCGGGACAGGGGGGTATGGCTACACCTTC
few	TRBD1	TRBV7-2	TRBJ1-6	CASSSRDRANSPLHF	TGTGCCAGCAGCTCCCGGGACAGGGCTAATTCACCCCTCCACTTT
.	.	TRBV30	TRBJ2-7	CACTPRDGTYEQYF	TGTGCCTGCACTCCCCGGGACGGTACCTACGAGCAGTACTTC
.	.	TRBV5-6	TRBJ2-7	CASSLRQGHEQYF	TGTGCCAGCAGCTTGCGTCAGGGCCACGAGCAGTACTTC
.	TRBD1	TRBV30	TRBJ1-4	CAWKTRGQGYEKLFF	TGTGCCTGGAAAACCCGGGGACAGGGATACGAAAAATTGTTTTTT
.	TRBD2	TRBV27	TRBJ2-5	CASSSRGTSGGQETQYF	TGTGCCAGCAGCTCTCGAGGGACTAGCGGGGGCCAAGAGACCCAGTACTTC
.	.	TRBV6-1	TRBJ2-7	CASKISAGVPLEQYF	TGTGCCAGCAAGATCAGCGCAGGGGTTCCCCTCGAGCAGTACTTC
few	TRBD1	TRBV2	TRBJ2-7	CATLGQGAAREQYF	TGTGCCACCCTGGGACAGGGAGCGGCTCGCGAGCAGTACTTC
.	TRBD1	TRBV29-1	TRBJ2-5	CSVDRGPETQYF	TGCAGCGTGGACAGGGGACCAGAGACCCAGTACTTC